These 26 T cell receptor beta chains share one sample of origin, sequenced in a study of T cells in tumors after PD-1 blockade (dated by TCRdb to about 2019). The sample's time point label, in plain terms: after anti-PD-1 therapy. Library preparation employed the immunoSEQ multiplex PCR assay. Not all clones reach the TCRdb copy of this immuneACCESS table, which keeps in-frame sequences only. Checked studies attribute under half of the gap to unresolved V genes and leave the rest unexplained. The sample has under 75,000 clones on record, under 80% of them singletons. 4.7% of the sample goes to the ten largest clones. Sequencing used PBMCs, obtained after anti-PD-1 treatment. All receptors come from a human donor with basal cell carcinoma.

The V call is TRBV7-9, the J call TRBJ2-7, with TRBD2 identical over 11 bases. In germline, CDR1 is SEHNR, CDR2 FQNEAQ (reference sequence). Trimming took 5 bases from V and 0 from J; bases not matched to a gene: 6. The CDR3 spans 16 residues. DNA of the CDR3: TGTGCCAGCAGCGACACTAGCGGGGGTCTCTCCTACGAGCAGTACTTC. Protein sequence: CASSDTSGGLSYEQYF.

Note on this clone: This CDR3 is also generated by other DNA sequences in the sample. This chain connects TRBV6-5 to TRBJ1-5; D not resolved. V was clipped by 5 bases and J by 0 bases, with 8 bases between them. CDR1 is MNHEY and CDR2 is SVGAGI in the germline V gene. The CDR3 totals 14 residues. The DNA for the CDR3 is TGTGCCAGCAGTACGGACGGTAGCAATCAGCCCCAGCATTTT. This sequence encodes CASSTDGSNQPQHF.

The V gene is TRBV6-1, the J gene TRBJ2-5; D might be TRBD2 (6 bases). Germline CDR1 is MNHNS and CDR2 is SASEGT. V lost 1 base, J lost 4 bases, and 13 bases lay in between. The CDR3 consists of 15 residues. Here the CDR3 reads CASSEGVAGPETQYF. CDR3 DNA sequence: TGTGCCAGCAGTGAAGGGGTTGCGGGGCCAGAGACCCAGTACTTC.

The chain carries TRBV3-1 (or the pseudogene TRBV3-2) and TRBJ1-1, with D maybe TRBD1 (5 bases). Germline CDR1 LGHDT, CDR2 YNNKEL (reference sequence). Between the trimmed V and J ends, which lost 2 bases and 3 bases, there was a span of 13 bases. The CDR3 covers 15 residues. The CDR3 spells CASSQSWGSDTEAFF. The CDR3 DNA is TGTGCCAGCAGCCAATCGTGGGGGTCGGACACTGAAGCTTTCTTT.

J is TRBJ2-1 and V is TRBV6-6; 14 bases agree with TRBD2. This CDR3 is 14 amino acids long. Germline lookup yields CDR1 MNHNY and CDR2 SVGAGI (reference sequence). The V and J ends lost 7 bases and 7 bases, in that order; junction bases with no gene match: 3. The CDR3 sequence: CASIGTSGGNEQFF. The DNA of the CDR3 is TGTGCCAGCATTGGGACTAGCGGGGGTAATGAGCAGTTCTTC.

V and J are TRBV7-9 and TRBJ2-1; no reliable D call. Germline V CDR1 and CDR2: SEHNR, FQNEAQ (reference sequence). Trimming shortened V by 6 bases and J by 7 bases, and 10 bases separated the two germline ends. The CDR3 spans 12 residues. This CDR3 is CASREMGNEQFF. The CDR3 nucleotides read TGTGCCAGCAGAGAGATGGGGAATGAGCAGTTCTTC.

The chain combines TRBV28 with TRBJ2-7, with 7 bases lining up with TRBD2. The V gene's germline CDR1 is MDHEN and CDR2 SYDVKM. The V and J ends lost 3 bases and 1 base, in that order; junction bases with no gene match: 3. The CDR3 is 14 residues long. The CDR3 protein is CASSLGRESYEQYF. In nucleotides, the CDR3 is TGTGCCAGCAGTTTGGGGCGGGAGTCCTACGAGCAGTACTTC.

As regards this clone: Different DNA sequences within this sample yield the same CDR3. The rearrangement uses TRBV7-8 and TRBJ2-7; 8 positions match TRBD1. With V trimmed by 0 bases and J by 4 bases, 5 bases remained unmatched. Germline V gene data show CDR1 as SGHVS and CDR2 as FQNEAQ. This CDR3 spans 15 amino acids. The CDR3 region is CASSLAAGQGYEQYF. In nucleotides, the CDR3 is TGTGCCAGCAGCTTAGCGGCTGGACAGGGATACGAGCAGTACTTC.

The rearrangement uses TRBV5-1 and TRBJ2-7; TRBD1 might be the D (5 bases). The CDR3 length is 14 residues. The germline V and J ends were trimmed by 4 bases and 7 bases, with 18 bases remaining between them. Germline V gene sequence: CDR1 SGHRS, CDR2 YFSETQ. The chain's CDR3 is CASSVGQGAWEQYF. The CDR3, as DNA: TGCGCCAGCAGCGTAGGCCAGGGCGCTTGGGAGCAGTACTTC.

The chain is built from TRBV19 and TRBJ1-2; D possibly corresponds to TRBD1 (6 bases). This CDR3 spans 14 amino acids. With 3 bases removed from V and 5 bases from J, the gap between germline ends came to 13 bases. Germline-derived CDR1 and CDR2 are LNHDA and SQIVND (reference sequence). CDR3 nucleotide sequence: TGTGCCAGTAGTATTAACACAGGGAAGTATGGCTACACCTTC. Translating it yields CASSINTGKYGYTF.

The chain has TRBV18 and TRBJ2-7; 9 bases match TRBD1. This CDR3 region has 15 residues. V trimming: 3 bases; J trimming: 3 bases; junction bases outside the gene matches: 6. The germline V gene encodes CDR1 KGHSH and CDR2 LQKENI. The CDR3 region is CASSPGTGQYYEQYF. DNA for the CDR3: TGTGCCAGCTCACCGGGGACAGGGCAGTACTACGAGCAGTACTTC.

The DNA of the CDR3 is TGCGCCAGCACCAGAGAACAGGGGGCGGGGGAGACCCAGTACTTC. This encodes CASTREQGAGETQYF. The genes are TRBV5-1 and TRBJ2-5; 9 bases fit TRBD1. The CDR3 length is 15 residues. J was trimmed by 5 bases and V by 6 bases; bases with no gene match: 11. Germline V lookup: CDR1 SGHRS, CDR2 YFSETQ.

The chain combines TRBV2 with TRBJ1-2; D call uncertain. The CDR3 covers 14 residues. V was shortened by 7 bases and J by 0 bases, with 12 bases between the two germline ends. Germline V lookup: CDR1 SNHLY, CDR2 FYNNEI. CDR3 DNA sequence: TGTGCCAGCACAACCCTAAGGGCTAACTATGGCTACACCTTC. Protein: CASTTLRANYGYTF.

The genes are TRBV3-1 (or the pseudogene TRBV3-2) and TRBJ1-4, with unresolved D. The CDR3 contains 13 residues. The germline V gene has CDR1 LGHDT and CDR2 YNNKEL (reference sequence). V lost 7 bases and J lost 4, with 10 bases in between. DNA of the CDR3: TGTGCCAGCAAAAGGGAGAGTAATGAAAAACTGTTTTTT. This gives the protein CASKRESNEKLFF.

This chain connects TRBV21-1 to TRBJ2-6. TRBV21-1 corresponds to a pseudogene. The CDR3 has 17 residues. CDR3 region: CASSKVTARSGANVLTF. CDR3 sequence (DNA): TGTGCCAGCAGCAAAGTTACGGCTCGCTCTGGGGCCAACGTCCTGACTTTC.

This chain joins TRBV18 and TRBJ1-3, with no clear D. The length of the CDR3 is 12 residues. CDR1 is KGHSH and CDR2 is LQKENI in the germline V gene. Trimming took off 2 bases at V and 4 bases at J, with 3 bases between the two ends. This chain's CDR3 is CASSPDGNTIYF. Written as DNA, the CDR3 is TGTGCCAGCTCACCAGACGGAAACACCATATATTTT.

The V call is TRBV5-6, the J call TRBJ1-4; D might be TRBD1 (6 bases). Trimming shortened V by 1 base and J by 8 bases, and 12 bases separated the two germline ends. This CDR3 region has 14 residues. From germline, CDR1 is SGHDT and CDR2 YYEEEE. CDR3 amino acids: CASSLTGIREKLFF. The CDR3 DNA sequence: TGTGCCAGCAGCTTGACAGGGATACGGGAAAAACTGTTTTTT.

This clone was picked up many times. The genes are TRBV10-3 and TRBJ2-1; D may be TRBD1 (6 bases). This CDR3 comprises 13 residues. The germline V and J ends were trimmed by 3 bases and 8 bases, with 11 bases remaining between them. Germline CDR1 ENHRY, CDR2 SYGVKD. The CDR3 protein is CAISEAGAYEQFF. CDR3 coding DNA: TGTGCCATCAGTGAAGCAGGGGCCTATGAGCAGTTCTTC.

The V gene is TRBV19, the J gene TRBJ1-2; D gene uncertain. The CDR3 is 13 residues long. From germline, CDR1 is LNHDA and CDR2 SQIVND (reference sequence). Trimming took 11 bases from V and 1 from J, leaving 14 bases between them. CDR3 region: CAALSAFNYGYTF. In nucleotides, the CDR3 is TGTGCCGCCCTCTCAGCCTTTAACTATGGCTACACCTTC.

The chain links TRBV4-2 to TRBJ2-1, with 10 positions matching TRBD2. The CDR3 is 17 residues long. The V gene end was trimmed by 0 bases and the J gene end by 6 bases; junction bases not matched to a gene: 8. Germline V gene data show CDR1 as LGHNA and CDR2 as YNFKEQ. The CDR3 reads CASSQEGPAGGLNEQFF. DNA for the CDR3: TGTGCCAGCAGCCAAGAGGGACCAGCGGGGGGGCTCAATGAGCAGTTCTTC.

V gene TRBV7-2 combines with J gene TRBJ1-5; no firm D call. Trimming took off 5 bases at V and 5 bases at J, with 19 bases between the two ends. Looked up from germline, CDR1 is SGHTA and CDR2 is FQGNSA. There are 16 residues in the CDR3. CDR3 amino acids: CASSLRAVSSDQPQHF. CDR3 nucleotides: TGTGCCAGCAGCCTTAGGGCAGTTTCCTCAGATCAGCCCCAGCATTTT.

The chain couples TRBV14 to TRBJ1-1; D is uncertain. Germline CDR1 reads SGHDN; CDR2 reads FVKESK. Trimming took off 1 base at V and 3 bases at J, with 6 bases between the two ends. This CDR3 contains 13 residues. The CDR3 protein is CASSQGRYTEAFF. The CDR3 bases are TGTGCCAGCAGCCAAGGGCGCTACACTGAAGCTTTCTTT.

The rearrangement links TRBV6-1 to TRBJ1-5; D unresolved. The CDR3 extends over 13 amino acids. Germline V gives CDR1 MNHNS, CDR2 SASEGT. The V gene lost 2 bases and the J gene lost 3 bases, with 5 bases spanning the gap. CDR3 amino acids: CASSENFNQPQHF. In DNA, the CDR3 is TGTGCCAGCAGTGAAAACTTCAATCAGCCCCAGCATTTT.

The V gene is TRBV30, the J gene TRBJ1-1; no reliable D call. Per germline, CDR1 GTSNPN and CDR2 SVGIG (reference sequence). V was trimmed by 0 bases and J by 1 base, leaving 6 bases between them. The CDR3 consists of 13 residues. The DNA of the CDR3 is TGTGCCTGGAGTGTAGGCCAGAACACTGAAGCTTTCTTT. Its protein is CAWSVGQNTEAFF.

V gene TRBV6-4 combines with J gene TRBJ1-2; D is perhaps TRBD1 (5 bases). Trimming removed 8 bases from V and 8 bases from J, with 15 bases in between. The germline V gene encodes CDR1 MRHNA and CDR2 SNTAGT. CDR3 length equals 12 residues. This CDR3 reads CASLTRGDGYTF. In DNA form, the CDR3 reads TGTGCCAGCCTGACTCGGGGGGACGGCTACACCTTC.

V is TRBV7-9 and J is TRBJ1-1; 7 bases are shared with TRBD1. The trim removed 3 bases at V and 4 bases at J, leaving 5 bases unmatched. The CDR3 contains 14 residues. Germline CDR1 SEHNR, CDR2 FQNEAQ (reference sequence). This CDR3 reads CASSFPGGGTEAFF. CDR3 DNA: TGTGCCAGCAGCTTCCCAGGGGGGGGCACTGAAGCTTTCTTT.